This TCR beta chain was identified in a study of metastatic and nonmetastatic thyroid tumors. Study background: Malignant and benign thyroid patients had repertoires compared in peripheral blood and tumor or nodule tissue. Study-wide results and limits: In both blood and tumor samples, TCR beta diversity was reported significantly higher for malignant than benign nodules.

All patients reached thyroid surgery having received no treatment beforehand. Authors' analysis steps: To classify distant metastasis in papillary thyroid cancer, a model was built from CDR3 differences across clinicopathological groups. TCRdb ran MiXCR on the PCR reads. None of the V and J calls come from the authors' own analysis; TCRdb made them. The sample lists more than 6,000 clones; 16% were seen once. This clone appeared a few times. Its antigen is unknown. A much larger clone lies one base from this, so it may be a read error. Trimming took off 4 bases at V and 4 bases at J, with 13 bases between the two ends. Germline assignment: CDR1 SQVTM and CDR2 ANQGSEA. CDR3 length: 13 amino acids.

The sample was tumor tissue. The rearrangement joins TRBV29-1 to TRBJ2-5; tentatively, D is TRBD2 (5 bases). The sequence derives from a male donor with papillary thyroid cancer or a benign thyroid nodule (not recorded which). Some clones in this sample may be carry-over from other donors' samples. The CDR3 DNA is TGCAGCGTTGCGAGCCAGAGCGGAGAGACCCAGTACTTC. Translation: CSVASQSGETQYF.